This T cell receptor (beta chain) was captured in a study of blood T cell repertoires in COVID-19. The wider study: Samples came from the United States, Italy and Spain, spanning acute and convalescent COVID-19.

Original processing methods: Reference gene primer amplification yielded estimated nucleated cell counts. Libraries were prepared by immunoSEQ multiplex PCR; TCRdb keeps only in-frame clonotypes and omits some of them. Clonal size and the V and J genes are those of that table, whereas D and trimming came from the DNA. The table has about 140,000 clones, more than 75% seen once. Germline CDR1 is SGHRS and CDR2 is YFSETQ. The CDR3 is made up of 15 amino acids. J gave up 5 bases and V 4 bases, and 10 bases lay outside the gene matches. The TCR originated in a man between 45 and 60 years old who had recovered from COVID-19. The chain uses TRBV5-1 and TRBJ2-7, with 9 bases matching TRBD2. The sample taken for sequencing was peripheral blood. CDR3: CASSLRAGGPNEQYF. The CDR3 DNA follows: TGCGCCAGCAGCCTAAGGGCGGGGGGGCCCAACGAGCAGTACTTC.